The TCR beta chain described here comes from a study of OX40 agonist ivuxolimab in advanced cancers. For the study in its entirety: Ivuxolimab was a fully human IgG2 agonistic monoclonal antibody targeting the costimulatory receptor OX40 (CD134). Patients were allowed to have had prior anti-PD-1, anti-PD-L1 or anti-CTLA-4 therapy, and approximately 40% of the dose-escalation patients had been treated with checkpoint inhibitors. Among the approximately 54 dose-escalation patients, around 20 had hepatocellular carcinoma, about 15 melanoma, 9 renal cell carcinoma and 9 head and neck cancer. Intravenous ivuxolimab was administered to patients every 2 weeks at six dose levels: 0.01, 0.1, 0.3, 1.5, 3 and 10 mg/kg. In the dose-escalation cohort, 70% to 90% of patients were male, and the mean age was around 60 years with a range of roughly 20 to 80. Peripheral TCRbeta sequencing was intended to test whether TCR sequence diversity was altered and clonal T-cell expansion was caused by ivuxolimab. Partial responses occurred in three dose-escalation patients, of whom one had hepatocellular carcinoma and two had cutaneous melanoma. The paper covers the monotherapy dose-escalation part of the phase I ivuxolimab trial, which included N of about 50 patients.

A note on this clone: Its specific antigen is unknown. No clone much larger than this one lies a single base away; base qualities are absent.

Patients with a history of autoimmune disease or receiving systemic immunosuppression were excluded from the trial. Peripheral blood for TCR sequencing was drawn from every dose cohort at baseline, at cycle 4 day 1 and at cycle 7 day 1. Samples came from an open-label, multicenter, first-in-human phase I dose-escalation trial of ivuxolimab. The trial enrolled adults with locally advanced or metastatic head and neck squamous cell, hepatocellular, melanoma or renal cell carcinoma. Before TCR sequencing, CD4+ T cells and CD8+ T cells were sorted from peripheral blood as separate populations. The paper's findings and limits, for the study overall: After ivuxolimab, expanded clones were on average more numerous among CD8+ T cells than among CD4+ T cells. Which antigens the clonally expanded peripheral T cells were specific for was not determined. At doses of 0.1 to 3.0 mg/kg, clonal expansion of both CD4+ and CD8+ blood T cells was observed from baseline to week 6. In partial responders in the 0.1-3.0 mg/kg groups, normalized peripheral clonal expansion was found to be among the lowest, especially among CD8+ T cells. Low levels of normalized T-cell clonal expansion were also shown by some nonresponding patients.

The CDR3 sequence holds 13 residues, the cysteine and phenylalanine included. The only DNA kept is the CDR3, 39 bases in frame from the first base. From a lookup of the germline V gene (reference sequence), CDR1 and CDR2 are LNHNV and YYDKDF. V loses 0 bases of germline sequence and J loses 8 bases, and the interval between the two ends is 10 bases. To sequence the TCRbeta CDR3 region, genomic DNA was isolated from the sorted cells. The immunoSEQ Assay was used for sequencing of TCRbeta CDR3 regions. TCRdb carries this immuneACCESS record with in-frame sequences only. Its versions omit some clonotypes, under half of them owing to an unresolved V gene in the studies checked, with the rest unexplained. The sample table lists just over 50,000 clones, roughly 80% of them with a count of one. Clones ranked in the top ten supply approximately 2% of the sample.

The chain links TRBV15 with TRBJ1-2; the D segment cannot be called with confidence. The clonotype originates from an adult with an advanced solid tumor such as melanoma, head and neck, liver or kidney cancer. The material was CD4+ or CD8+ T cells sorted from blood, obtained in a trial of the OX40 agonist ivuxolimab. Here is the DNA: TGTGCCACCAGCAGAGAGAGGGCAGGCGGCTACACCTTC. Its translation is CATSRERAGGYTF.